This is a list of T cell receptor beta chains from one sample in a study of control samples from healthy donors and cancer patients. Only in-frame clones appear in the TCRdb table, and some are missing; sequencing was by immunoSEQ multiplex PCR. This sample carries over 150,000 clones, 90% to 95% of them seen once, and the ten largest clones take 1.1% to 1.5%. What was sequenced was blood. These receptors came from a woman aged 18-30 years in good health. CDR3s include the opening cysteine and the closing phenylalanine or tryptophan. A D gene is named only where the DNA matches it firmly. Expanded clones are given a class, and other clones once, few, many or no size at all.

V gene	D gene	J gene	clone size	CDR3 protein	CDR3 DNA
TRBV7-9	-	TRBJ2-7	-	CASSLADYEQYF	TGTGCCAGCAGCTTAGCAGACTACGAGCAGTACTTC
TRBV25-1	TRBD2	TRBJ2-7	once	CASSRGVYEQYF	TGTGCCAGCAGTCGGGGGGTCTACGAGCAGTACTTC
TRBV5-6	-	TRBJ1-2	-	CASSRDLRHNYGYTF	TGTGCCAGCAGCCGGGACCTCCGCCATAACTATGGCTACACCTTC
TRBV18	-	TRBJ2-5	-	CASSPGQETQYF	TGTGCCAGCTCACCAGGCCAAGAGACCCAGTACTTC
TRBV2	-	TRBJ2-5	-	CASSGQPGGETQYF	TGTGCCAGCAGTGGACAGCCCGGCGGGGAGACCCAGTACTTC
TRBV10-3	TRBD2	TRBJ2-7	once	CAISLTSGLYEQYF	TGTGCCATCAGCTTGACTAGCGGTCTCTACGAGCAGTACTTC
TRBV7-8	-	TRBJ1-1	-	CASSGGTATREAFF	TGTGCCAGCAGCGGTGGGACGGCAACGCGTGAAGCTTTCTTT
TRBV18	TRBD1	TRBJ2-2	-	CASSPTTGTTGELFF	TGTGCCAGCTCACCGACGACAGGGACCACCGGGGAGCTGTTTTTT
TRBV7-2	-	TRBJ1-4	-	CASSPGDGWNEKLFF	TGTGCCAGCAGCCCCGGGGACGGATGGAATGAAAAACTGTTTTTT
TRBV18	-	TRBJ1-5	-	CASSPRNVNQPQHF	TGTGCCAGCTCACCACGCAACGTAAATCAGCCCCAGCATTTT
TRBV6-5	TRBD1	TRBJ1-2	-	CASSTGTDAHGYTF	TGTGCCAGCAGCACCGGGACAGACGCCCATGGCTACACCTTC
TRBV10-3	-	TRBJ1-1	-	CAIRPGAMNTEAFF	TGTGCCATCAGACCGGGGGCTATGAACACTGAAGCTTTCTTT
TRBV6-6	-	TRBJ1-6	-	CASSYSASNSPLHF	TGTGCCAGCAGTTACTCCGCGAGTAATTCACCCCTCCACTTT
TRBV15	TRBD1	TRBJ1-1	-	CATSDHRGTYTEAFF	TGTGCCACCAGCGACCACAGGGGGACATACACTGAAGCTTTCTTT
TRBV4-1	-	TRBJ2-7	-	CASSQSRGSYLYEQYF	TGCGCCAGCAGCCAATCCAGGGGATCTTACCTCTACGAGCAGTACTTC
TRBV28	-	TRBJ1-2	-	CASSSYGYTF	TGTGCCAGCAGTTCTTATGGCTACACCTTC
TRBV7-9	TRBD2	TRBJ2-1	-	CASSASGLSYNEQFF	TGTGCCAGCAGCGCTAGCGGGTTATCCTACAATGAGCAGTTCTTC